A selection of T cell receptor beta chains follows, all from one sample in a study of T cell changes during pregnancy in multiple sclerosis. The table came from immunoSEQ multiplex PCR; TCRdb's copy has only in-frame clones and leaves some out. The sample has around 5,200 clones; over 65% are singletons. Specimen: CD8+ T cells from peripheral blood mononuclear cells, collected in the second trimester of pregnancy. The receptors originated from a female donor in good health, enrolled as a control in a pregnancy study. The CDR3 runs from the conserved cysteine through the conserved F or W. The order of the fields is V gene, D gene, clone size, J gene, CDR3 protein, CDR3 DNA. A D gene is named only where the DNA matches it firmly. The size entry is marked missing in some rows and otherwise reads once, few, many or a size class.

TRBV2,.,.,TRBJ1-5,CASSDRFSNQPQHF,TGTGCCAGCAGTGACAGGTTTAGCAATCAGCCCCAGCATTTT
TRBV5-1,TRBD1,.,TRBJ2-5,CASTDPKLTGVEQTQYF,TGCGCCAGCACCGACCCGAAGTTGACAGGGGTGGAACAGACCCAGTACTTC
TRBV7-9,TRBD2,.,TRBJ2-1,CASSLRRGGVEQFF,TGTGCCAGCAGCTTGAGGCGGGGGGGCGTTGAGCAGTTCTTC
TRBV28,.,.,TRBJ1-1,CASSFLGEDTEAFF,TGTGCCAGCAGTTTTCTGGGTGAGGACACTGAAGCTTTCTTT
TRBV29-1,TRBD2,.,TRBJ2-4,CSAKSGVQNIQYF,TGCAGCGCAAAAAGCGGGGTGCAAAACATTCAGTACTTC
TRBV15,TRBD1,.,TRBJ1-4,CATSPGGLGLFF,TGTGCCACCAGCCCAGGGGGCCTGGGACTGTTTTTT
TRBV6-4,TRBD2,.,TRBJ2-2,CASSDSGGGNTGELFF,TGTGCCAGCAGTGACTCCGGGGGGGGGAACACCGGGGAGCTGTTTTTT
TRBV5-6,.,.,TRBJ1-4,CASSFGRVNEKLFF,TGTGCCAGCAGCTTCGGTCGAGTTAATGAAAAACTGTTTTTT
TRBV6-4,TRBD2,.,TRBJ2-3,CASSAGGLDTDTQYF,TGTGCCAGCAGTGCGGGGGGACTAGACACAGATACGCAGTATTTT
TRBV6-4,TRBD2,.,TRBJ2-1,CASSEGREGNEQFF,TGTGCCAGCAGTGAGGGGCGGGAGGGGAATGAGCAGTTCTTC
TRBV6-1,.,few,TRBJ1-1,CASSESELNTEAFF,TGTGCCAGCAGTGAGTCGGAGTTGAACACTGAAGCTTTCTTT
TRBV9,TRBD2,.,TRBJ2-1,CASSVGGGGWNEQFF,TGTGCCAGCAGCGTAGGTGGGGGAGGGTGGAATGAGCAGTTCTTC
TRBV9,.,.,TRBJ2-5,CASSVGDSPGRETQYF,TGTGCCAGCAGCGTAGGGGACTCCCCGGGAAGAGAGACCCAGTACTTC
TRBV7-2,TRBD1,.,TRBJ1-1,CASSLEGGASTEAFF,TGTGCCAGCAGCTTAGAAGGGGGCGCGAGTACTGAAGCTTTCTTT
TRBV10-2,.,.,TRBJ1-1,CASLQGTEAFF,TGCGCCAGCTTACAGGGTACTGAAGCTTTCTTT
TRBV7-9,.,.,TRBJ2-1,CASSLVVGAGPYNEQFF,TGTGCCAGCAGCTTAGTGGTTGGGGCAGGACCCTACAATGAGCAGTTCTTC
TRBV5-1,TRBD1,once,TRBJ2-6,CASSLEGDRGFFGANVLTF,TGCGCCAGCAGCTTGGAAGGGGACAGGGGGTTTTTTGGGGCCAACGTCCTGACTTTC
TRBV9,TRBD2,once,TRBJ2-1,CASSVGWTSRNNEQFF,TGTGCCAGCAGCGTAGGTTGGACTAGCAGAAACAATGAGCAGTTCTTC
TRBV19,.,few,TRBJ1-1,CASSIPAAMRTEAFF,TGTGCCAGTAGTATTCCCGCGGCCATGAGGACTGAAGCTTTCTTT
TRBV16,.,.,TRBJ1-1,CASSPGAMNTEAFF,TGTGCCAGCAGCCCGGGAGCCATGAACACTGAAGCTTTCTTT
TRBV6-4,TRBD2,.,TRBJ2-1,CASRETSGGADEQFF,TGTGCCAGCAGGGAAACTAGCGGGGGGGCCGATGAGCAGTTCTTC
TRBV28,TRBD2,.,TRBJ2-5,CASSYLNILAGEETQYF,TGTGCCAGCTCATACCTCAATATTCTAGCGGGAGAAGAGACCCAGTACTTC
TRBV6-6,.,once,TRBJ2-7,CASSYSRRGSEYEQYF,TGTGCCAGCAGTTACTCGAGAAGGGGCAGTGAATACGAGCAGTACTTC
TRBV7-8,TRBD1,.,TRBJ2-2,CASSLAQGVLWELFF,TGTGCCAGCAGCTTAGCACAGGGGGTGCTTTGGGAGCTGTTTTTT
TRBV9,.,.,TRBJ2-1,CASSVTDSRNYNEQFF,TGTGCCAGCAGCGTCACGGACAGCCGAAACTACAATGAGCAGTTCTTC
TRBV9,.,large,TRBJ1-5,CASSEAQGTGQPQHF,TGTGCCAGCAGTGAAGCCCAGGGAACGGGCCAGCCCCAGCATTTT
TRBV6-6,.,.,TRBJ1-5,CASSTWSNQPQHF,TGTGCCAGCAGCACATGGAGCAATCAGCCCCAGCATTTT
TRBV9,.,.,TRBJ2-1,CASSPRADGSYNEQFF,TGTGCCAGCAGCCCCAGGGCCGATGGGTCCTACAATGAGCAGTTCTTC
TRBV6-4,TRBD2,once,TRBJ2-3,CASSDAAGGSTDTQYF,TGTGCCAGCAGTGACGCTGCGGGGGGGAGCACAGATACGCAGTATTTT
TRBV27,TRBD1,.,TRBJ2-3,CASSSSGTGGLDTQYF,TGTGCCAGCAGTTCCTCCGGGACAGGGGGCTTAGATACGCAGTATTTT
TRBV4-1,.,.,TRBJ1-3,CASSQDPTSVGTIYF,TGCGCCAGCAGCCAAGACCCCACGTCTGTCGGCACCATATATTTT
TRBV28,TRBD2,large,TRBJ2-1,CASSLLAGGNNEQFF,TGTGCCAGCAGTTTGCTAGCGGGGGGGAACAATGAGCAGTTCTTC
TRBV4-1,TRBD2,.,TRBJ2-5,CASSHEESGGGVQETQYF,TGCGCCAGCAGCCACGAAGAAAGCGGGGGAGGGGTCCAAGAGACCCAGTACTTC
TRBV5-4,.,.,TRBJ2-1,CASSSLGRENNEQFF,TGTGCCAGCAGCTCTCTTGGGAGAGAAAACAATGAGCAGTTCTTC
TRBV9,.,once,TRBJ2-1,CASSLNRPGEQFF,TGTGCCAGCAGCCTAAACAGACCCGGTGAGCAGTTCTTC
TRBV19,.,.,TRBJ1-1,CASSIVPGQLTLVNTEAFF,TGTGCCAGTAGTATAGTTCCAGGACAGCTGACTTTAGTGAACACTGAAGCTTTCTTT
TRBV7-2,TRBD2,.,TRBJ2-1,CASSRESPGLANEQFF,TGTGCCAGCAGCCGCGAATCTCCGGGACTAGCGAATGAGCAGTTCTTC
TRBV6-4,TRBD2,few,TRBJ2-1,CAIRIAGGPGNEQFF,TGTGCCATCCGGATAGCGGGAGGGCCAGGGAATGAGCAGTTCTTC
TRBV9,.,medium-sized,TRBJ2-2,CASSLNTGELFF,TGTGCCAGCAGTCTGAACACCGGGGAGCTGTTTTTT
TRBV5-5,TRBD2,.,TRBJ2-2,CASSPLAGGRHGELFF,TGTGCCAGCAGCCCCCTAGCGGGGGGCCGTCACGGGGAGCTGTTTTTT
TRBV10-3,TRBD1,.,TRBJ1-5,CAISDGTALGTQHF,TGTGCCATCAGTGACGGGACAGCCCTGGGGACCCAGCATTTT
TRBV9,TRBD2,.,TRBJ2-2,CASSGPGLAGVSNTGELFF,TGTGCCAGCAGCGGACCGGGACTAGCGGGAGTATCGAACACCGGGGAGCTGTTTTTT
TRBV6-4,TRBD2,.,TRBJ2-1,CASSKTSGSYNEQFF,TGTGCCAGCAGTAAGACTAGCGGGAGCTACAATGAGCAGTTCTTC
TRBV7-9,.,.,TRBJ1-4,CASNWAITEKLFF,TGTGCCAGCAATTGGGCCATAACTGAAAAACTGTTTTTT
TRBV6-5,.,.,TRBJ2-7,CASSQDTNSYEQYF,TGTGCCAGCAGCCAGGACACAAACTCCTACGAGCAGTACTTC
TRBV30,TRBD2,once,TRBJ2-1,CAWNGWREDVYNEQFF,TGTGCCTGGAATGGGTGGCGGGAGGATGTATACAATGAGCAGTTCTTC
TRBV29-1,.,once,TRBJ2-7,CSVGVGGAEQYF,TGCAGCGTTGGAGTAGGGGGAGCCGAGCAGTACTTC
TRBV14,TRBD2,.,TRBJ2-3,CASSQPGLAATDTQYF,TGTGCCAGCAGCCAACCGGGACTAGCGGCCACAGATACGCAGTATTTT